Only a few counts were recorded for the clone carrying this T cell receptor beta chain. This sample was taken from a study of T cells after yellow fever vaccination. Looked up from germline, CDR1 is SEHNR and CDR2 is FQNEAQ (reference sequence). V gave up 3 bases and J gave up 0 bases, with 6 bases separating them. The CDR3 covers 13 residues. Each CDR3 protein gets one entry after TCRdb re-called the 5' RACE reads with MiXCR. The sample holds nearly 300,000 distinct CDR3 sequences; 8.5% to 10% are singletons and the top ten take about 3%. The J gene is TRBJ2-7, the V gene TRBV7-9; D not certain. The sequence was obtained from a man aged 18 to 30 who received the YFV17D yellow fever vaccine. Here the sequenced sample was CD4+ T cells sorted from PBMCs, taken 5 days after the yellow fever booster vaccination. The CDR3 sequence is CASSFDNSYEQYV. The CDR3 DNA follows: TGTGCCAGCAGCTTCGACAACTCCTACGAGCAGTACGTC.